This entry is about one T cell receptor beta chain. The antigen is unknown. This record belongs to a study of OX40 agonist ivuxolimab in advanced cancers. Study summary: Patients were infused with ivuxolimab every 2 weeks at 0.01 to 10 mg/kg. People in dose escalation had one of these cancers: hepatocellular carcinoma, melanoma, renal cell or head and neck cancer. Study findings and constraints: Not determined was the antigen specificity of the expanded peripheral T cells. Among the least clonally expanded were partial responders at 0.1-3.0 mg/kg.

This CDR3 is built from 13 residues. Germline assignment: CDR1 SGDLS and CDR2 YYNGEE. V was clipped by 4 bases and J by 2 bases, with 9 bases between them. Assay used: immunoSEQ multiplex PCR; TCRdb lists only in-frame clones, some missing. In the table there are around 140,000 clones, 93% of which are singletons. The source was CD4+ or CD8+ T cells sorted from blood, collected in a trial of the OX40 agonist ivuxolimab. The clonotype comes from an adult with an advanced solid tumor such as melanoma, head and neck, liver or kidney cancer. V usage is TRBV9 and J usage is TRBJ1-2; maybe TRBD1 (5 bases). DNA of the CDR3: TGTGCCAGCAGCCCTCAGGGAAACTATGGCTACACCTTC. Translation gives CASSPQGNYGYTF.